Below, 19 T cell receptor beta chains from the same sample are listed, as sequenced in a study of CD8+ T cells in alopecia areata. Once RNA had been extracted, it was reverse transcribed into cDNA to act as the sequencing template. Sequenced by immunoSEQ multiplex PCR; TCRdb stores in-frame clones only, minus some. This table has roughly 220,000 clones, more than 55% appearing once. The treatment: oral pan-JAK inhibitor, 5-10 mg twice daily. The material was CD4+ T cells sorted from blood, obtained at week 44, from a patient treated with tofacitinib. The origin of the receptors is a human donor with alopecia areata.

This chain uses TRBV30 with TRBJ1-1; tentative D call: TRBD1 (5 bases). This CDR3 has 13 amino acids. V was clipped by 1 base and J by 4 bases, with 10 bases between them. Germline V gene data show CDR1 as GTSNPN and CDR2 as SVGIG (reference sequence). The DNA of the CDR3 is TGTGCCTGGAGTGATCAAGGGACCACTGAAGCTTTCTTT. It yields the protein CAWSDQGTTEAFF.

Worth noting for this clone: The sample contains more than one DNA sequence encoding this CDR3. The CDR3 region is CSVEGQGTDTQYF. The CDR3, as DNA: TGCAGCGTTGAGGGACAGGGGACAGATACGCAGTATTTT. The V gene is TRBV29-1, the J gene TRBJ2-3, with 10 bases aligning to TRBD1. J was trimmed by 3 bases and V by 3 bases; bases with no gene match: 0. The CDR3 runs to 13 residues. Germline-derived CDR1 and CDR2 are SQVTM and ANQGSEA.

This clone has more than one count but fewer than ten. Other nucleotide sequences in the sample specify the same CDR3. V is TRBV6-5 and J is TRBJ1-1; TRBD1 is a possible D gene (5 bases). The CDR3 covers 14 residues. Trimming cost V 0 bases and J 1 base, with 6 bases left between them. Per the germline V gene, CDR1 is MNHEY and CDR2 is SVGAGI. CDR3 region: CASSYSGGNTEAFF. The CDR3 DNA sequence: TGTGCCAGCAGTTACTCGGGGGGGAACACTGAAGCTTTCTTT.

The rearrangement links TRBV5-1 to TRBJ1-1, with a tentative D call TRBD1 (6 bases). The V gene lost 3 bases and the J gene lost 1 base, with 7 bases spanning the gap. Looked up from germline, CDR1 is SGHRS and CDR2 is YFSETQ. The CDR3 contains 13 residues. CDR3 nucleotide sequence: TGCGCCAGCAGCTGGGGGCCGAACACTGAAGCTTTCTTT. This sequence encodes CASSWGPNTEAFF.

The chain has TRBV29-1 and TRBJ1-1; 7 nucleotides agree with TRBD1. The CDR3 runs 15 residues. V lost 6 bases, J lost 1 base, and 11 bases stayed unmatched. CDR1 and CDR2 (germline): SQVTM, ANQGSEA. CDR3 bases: TGCAGCGTAGGGGGCGGGGGCTCGGGGAACACTGAAGCTTTCTTT. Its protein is CSVGGGGSGNTEAFF.

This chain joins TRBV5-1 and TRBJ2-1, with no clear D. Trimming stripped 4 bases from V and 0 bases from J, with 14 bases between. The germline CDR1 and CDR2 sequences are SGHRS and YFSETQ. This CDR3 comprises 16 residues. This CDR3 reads CASSTKAVSSYNEQFF. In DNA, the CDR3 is TGCGCCAGCAGCACCAAGGCGGTTAGCTCCTACAATGAGCAGTTCTTC.

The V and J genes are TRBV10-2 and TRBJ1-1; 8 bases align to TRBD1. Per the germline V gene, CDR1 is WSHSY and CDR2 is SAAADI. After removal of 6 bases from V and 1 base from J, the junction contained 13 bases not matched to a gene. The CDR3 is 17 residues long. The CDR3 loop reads CASSTPTGGSRNTEAFF. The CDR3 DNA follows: TGCGCCAGCAGCACGCCAACAGGGGGTTCGCGGAACACTGAAGCTTTCTTT.

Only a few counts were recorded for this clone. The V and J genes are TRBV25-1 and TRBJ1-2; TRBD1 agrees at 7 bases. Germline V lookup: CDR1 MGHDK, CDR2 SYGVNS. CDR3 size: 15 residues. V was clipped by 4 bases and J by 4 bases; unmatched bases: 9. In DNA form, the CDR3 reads TGTGCCAGCAGTGTCGCGGGACAGCAGCCCTATGGCTACACCTTC. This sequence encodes CASSVAGQQPYGYTF.

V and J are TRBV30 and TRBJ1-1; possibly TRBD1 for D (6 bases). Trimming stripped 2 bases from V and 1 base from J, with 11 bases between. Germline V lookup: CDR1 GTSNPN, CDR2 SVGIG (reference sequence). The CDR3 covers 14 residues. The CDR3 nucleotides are TGTGCCTGGAGTCCGAAGACAGGGAACACTGAAGCTTTCTTT. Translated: CAWSPKTGNTEAFF. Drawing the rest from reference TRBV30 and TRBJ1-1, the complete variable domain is SQTIHQWPATLVQPVGSPLSLECTVEGTSNPNLYWYRQAAGRGLQLLFYSVGIGQISSEVPQNLSASRPQDRQFILSSKKLLLSDSGFYLCAWSPKTGNTEAFFGQGTRLTVV.

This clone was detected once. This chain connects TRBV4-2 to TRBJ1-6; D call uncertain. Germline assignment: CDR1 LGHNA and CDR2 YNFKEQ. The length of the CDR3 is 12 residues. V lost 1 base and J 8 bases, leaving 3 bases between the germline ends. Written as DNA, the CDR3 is TGTGCCAGCAGCCAAGGGGATTCACCCCTCCACTTT. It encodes CASSQGDSPLHF.

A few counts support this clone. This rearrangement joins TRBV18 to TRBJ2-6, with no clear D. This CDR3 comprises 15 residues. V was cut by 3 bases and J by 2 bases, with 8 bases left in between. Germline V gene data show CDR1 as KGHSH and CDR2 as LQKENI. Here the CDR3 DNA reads TGTGCCAGCTCACCGTCCCGGGCTGGGGCCAACGTCCTGACTTTC. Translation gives CASSPSRAGANVLTF.

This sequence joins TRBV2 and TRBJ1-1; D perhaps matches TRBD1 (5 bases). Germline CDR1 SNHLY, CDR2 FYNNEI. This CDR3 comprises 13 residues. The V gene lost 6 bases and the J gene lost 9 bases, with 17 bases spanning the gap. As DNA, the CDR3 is TGTGCCAGCAGCCCACGCGACAGAGTAAAAGCTTTCTTT. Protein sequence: CASSPRDRVKAFF.

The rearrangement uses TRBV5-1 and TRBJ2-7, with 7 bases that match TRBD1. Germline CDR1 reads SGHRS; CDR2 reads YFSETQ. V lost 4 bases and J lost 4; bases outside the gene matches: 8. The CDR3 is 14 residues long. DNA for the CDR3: TGCGCCAGCAGCCAGGGGGTAACGACGTACGAGCAGTACTTC. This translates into CASSQGVTTYEQYF.

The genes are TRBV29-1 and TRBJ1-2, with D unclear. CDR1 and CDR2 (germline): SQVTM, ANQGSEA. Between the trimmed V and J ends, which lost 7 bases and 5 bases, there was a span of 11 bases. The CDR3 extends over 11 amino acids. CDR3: CSAFEVYGYTF. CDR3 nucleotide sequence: TGCAGCGCGTTTGAGGTTTATGGCTACACCTTC.

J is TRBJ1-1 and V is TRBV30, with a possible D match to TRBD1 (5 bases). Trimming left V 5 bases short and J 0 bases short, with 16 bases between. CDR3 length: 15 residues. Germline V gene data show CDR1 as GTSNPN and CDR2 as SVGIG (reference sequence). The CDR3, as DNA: TGTGCCTGGGACTTGGGGCCTACCCTGAACACTGAAGCTTTCTTT. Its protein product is CAWDLGPTLNTEAFF.

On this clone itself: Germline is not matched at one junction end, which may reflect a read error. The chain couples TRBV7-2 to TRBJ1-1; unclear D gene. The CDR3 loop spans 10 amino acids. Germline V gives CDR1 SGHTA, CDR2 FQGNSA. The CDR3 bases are TGTGCCAGCAGCTTAGGGCCGCCGGGCTTT. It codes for CASSLGPPGF.

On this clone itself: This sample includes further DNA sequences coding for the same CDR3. CDR3 sequence reads: CASSLTGQGSNQPQHF. The CDR3 nucleotides read TGTGCCAGCAGTTTAACCGGACAGGGAAGCAATCAGCCCCAGCATTTT. The V and J genes are TRBV27 and TRBJ1-5; TRBD1 matches at 8 bases. Germline V CDR1 and CDR2: MNHEY, SMNVEV (reference sequence). The V gene end was trimmed by 2 bases and the J gene end by 1 base; junction bases not matched to a gene: 4. The CDR3 runs to 16 residues.

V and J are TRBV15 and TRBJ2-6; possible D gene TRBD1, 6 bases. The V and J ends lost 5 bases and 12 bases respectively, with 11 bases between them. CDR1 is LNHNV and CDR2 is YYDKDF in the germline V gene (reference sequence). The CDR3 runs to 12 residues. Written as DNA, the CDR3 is TGTGCCACCAGCCTCCGGGACACCGTCCTGACTTTC. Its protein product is CATSLRDTVLTF.

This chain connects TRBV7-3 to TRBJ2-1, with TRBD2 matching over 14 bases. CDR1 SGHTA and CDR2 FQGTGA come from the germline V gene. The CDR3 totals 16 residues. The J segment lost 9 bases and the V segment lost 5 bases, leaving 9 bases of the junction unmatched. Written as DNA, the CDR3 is TGTGCCAGCAGCCCGCAGACTAGCGGGGGGGCCGGTGAGCAGTTCTTC. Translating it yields CASSPQTSGGAGEQFF.